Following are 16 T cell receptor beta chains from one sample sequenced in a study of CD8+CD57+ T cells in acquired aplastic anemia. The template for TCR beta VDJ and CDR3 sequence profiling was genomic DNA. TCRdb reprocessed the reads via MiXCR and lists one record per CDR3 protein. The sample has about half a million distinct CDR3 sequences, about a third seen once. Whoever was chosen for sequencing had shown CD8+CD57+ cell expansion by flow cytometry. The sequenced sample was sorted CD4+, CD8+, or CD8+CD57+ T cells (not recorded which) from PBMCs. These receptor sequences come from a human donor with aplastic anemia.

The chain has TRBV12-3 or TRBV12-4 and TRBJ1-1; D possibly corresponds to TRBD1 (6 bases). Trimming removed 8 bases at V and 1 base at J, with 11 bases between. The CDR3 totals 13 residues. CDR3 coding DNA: TGTGCCAGCGGACAGATTCGGAACACTGAAGCTTTCTTT. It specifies CASGQIRNTEAFF.

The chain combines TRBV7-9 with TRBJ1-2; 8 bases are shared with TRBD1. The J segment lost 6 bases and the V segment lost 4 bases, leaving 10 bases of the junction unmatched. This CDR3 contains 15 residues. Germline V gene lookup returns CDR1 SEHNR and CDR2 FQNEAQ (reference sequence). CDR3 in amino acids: CASSSSSDRVHGYTF. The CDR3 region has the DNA TGTGCCAGCAGCTCGTCATCGGACAGGGTCCATGGCTACACCTTC.

CDR3 residues: CASSPGEGLVEQYF. CDR3 bases: TGTGCCAGCAGCCCTGGGGAGGGGTTGGTCGAGCAGTACTTC. The chain carries TRBV5-4 and TRBJ2-7; 7 bases align to TRBD2. This CDR3 region has 14 residues. Germline-derived CDR1 and CDR2 are SGHNT and YYREEE (reference sequence). Trimming at V came to 4 bases and at J to 6 bases, leaving 10 bases not matched to a gene.

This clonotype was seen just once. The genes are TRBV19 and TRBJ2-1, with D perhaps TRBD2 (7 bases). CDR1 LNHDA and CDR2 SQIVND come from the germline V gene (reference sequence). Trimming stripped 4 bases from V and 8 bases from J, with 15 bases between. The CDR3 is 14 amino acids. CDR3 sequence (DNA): TGTGCCAGTAGTAATGGGGGGGCGTGGGATGAGCAGTTCTTC. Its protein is CASSNGGAWDEQFF.

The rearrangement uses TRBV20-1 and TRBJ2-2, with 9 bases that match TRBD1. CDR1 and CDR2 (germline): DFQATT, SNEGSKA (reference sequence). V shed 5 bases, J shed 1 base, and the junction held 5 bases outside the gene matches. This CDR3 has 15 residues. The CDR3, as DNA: TGCAGTGCTCAGGGGACAGGGAGGAACACCGGGGAGCTGTTTTTT. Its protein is CSAQGTGRNTGELFF.

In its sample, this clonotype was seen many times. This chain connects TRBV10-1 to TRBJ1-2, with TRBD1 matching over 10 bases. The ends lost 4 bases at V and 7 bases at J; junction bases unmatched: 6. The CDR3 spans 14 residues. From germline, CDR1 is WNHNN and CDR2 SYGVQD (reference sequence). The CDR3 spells CASSGGTGERGYTF. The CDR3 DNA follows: TGCGCCAGCAGTGGCGGGACAGGGGAGCGTGGCTACACCTTC.

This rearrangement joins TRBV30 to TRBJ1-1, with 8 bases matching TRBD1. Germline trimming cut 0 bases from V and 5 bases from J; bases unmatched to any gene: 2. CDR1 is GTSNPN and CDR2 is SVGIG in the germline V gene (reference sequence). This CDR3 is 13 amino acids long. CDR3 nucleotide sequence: TGTGCCTGGAGTGTACAGGGGGTTACTGAAGCTTTCTTT. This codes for CAWSVQGVTEAFF.

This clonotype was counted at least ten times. The CDR3: CASSVRPGLVYEQYF. Written as DNA, the CDR3 is TGTGCCAGTAGTGTAAGACCGGGACTAGTCTACGAGCAGTACTTC. The chain couples TRBV19 to TRBJ2-7; 8 bases align to TRBD2. Germline V gene data show CDR1 as LNHDA and CDR2 as SQIVND (reference sequence). Losses at the gene ends were 5 bases for V and 3 bases for J; bases not matched to a gene: 9. The CDR3 totals 15 residues. Combining the CDR3 with reference TRBV19 and TRBJ2-7 gives the whole variable domain DGGITQSPKYLFRKEGQNVTLSCEQNLNHDAMYWYRQDPGQGLRLIYYSQIVNDFQKGDIAEGYSVSREKKESFPLTVTSAQKNPTAFYLCASSVRPGLVYEQYFGPGTRLTVT.

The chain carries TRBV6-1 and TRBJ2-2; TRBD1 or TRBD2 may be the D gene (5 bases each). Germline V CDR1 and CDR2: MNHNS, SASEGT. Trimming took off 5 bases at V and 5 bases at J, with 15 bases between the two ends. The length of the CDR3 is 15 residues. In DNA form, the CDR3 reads TGTGCCAGCAGTCCCGGTGGGGGAGTTACCGGGGAGCTGTTTTTT. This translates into CASSPGGGVTGELFF.

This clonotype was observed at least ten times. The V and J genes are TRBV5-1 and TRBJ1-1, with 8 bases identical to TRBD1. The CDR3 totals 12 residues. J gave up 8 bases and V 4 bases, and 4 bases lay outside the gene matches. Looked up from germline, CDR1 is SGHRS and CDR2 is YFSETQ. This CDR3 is CASSPGQGEAFF. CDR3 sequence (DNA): TGCGCCAGCAGCCCAGGACAGGGAGAAGCTTTCTTT.

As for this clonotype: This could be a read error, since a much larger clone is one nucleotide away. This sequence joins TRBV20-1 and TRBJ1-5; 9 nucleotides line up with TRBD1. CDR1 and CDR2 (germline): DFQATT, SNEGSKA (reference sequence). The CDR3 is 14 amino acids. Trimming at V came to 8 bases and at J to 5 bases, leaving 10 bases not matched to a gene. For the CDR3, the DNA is TGCAGTACGTCACCGGGACAGGGAGATCAGCCCCAGCATTTT. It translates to CSTSPGQGDQPQHF.

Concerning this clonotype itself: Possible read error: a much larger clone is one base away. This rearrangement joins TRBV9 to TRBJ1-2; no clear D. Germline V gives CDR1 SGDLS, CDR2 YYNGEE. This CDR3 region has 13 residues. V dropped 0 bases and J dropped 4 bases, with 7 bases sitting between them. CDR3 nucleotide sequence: TGTGCCAGCAGCGTAGAGACTGGCTATGGCTACACCTTC. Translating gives CASSVETGYGYTF.

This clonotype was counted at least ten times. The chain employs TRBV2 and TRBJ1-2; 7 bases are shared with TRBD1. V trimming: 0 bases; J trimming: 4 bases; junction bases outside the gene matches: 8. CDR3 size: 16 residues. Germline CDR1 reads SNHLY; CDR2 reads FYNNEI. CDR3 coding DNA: TGTGCCAGCAGTGAAGCGCTTCGGGCAGGGGGCTATGGCTACACCTTC. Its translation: CASSEALRAGGYGYTF.

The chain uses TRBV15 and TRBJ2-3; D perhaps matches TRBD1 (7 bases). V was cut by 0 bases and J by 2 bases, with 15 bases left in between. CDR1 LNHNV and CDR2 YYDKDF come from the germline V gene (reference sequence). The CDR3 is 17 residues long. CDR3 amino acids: CATSRDLGGTATDTQYF. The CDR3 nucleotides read TGTGCCACCAGCAGAGATCTTGGCGGGACAGCCACAGATACGCAGTATTTT.

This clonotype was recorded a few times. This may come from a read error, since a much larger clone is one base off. CDR3 DNA sequence: TGTGCCAGCGGCTTAGTCCACACCATATATTTT. Translating it yields CASGLVHTIYF. The genes are TRBV7-2 and TRBJ1-3; D gene ambiguous. Looked up from germline, CDR1 is SGHTA and CDR2 is FQGNSA. The CDR3 length is 11 residues.

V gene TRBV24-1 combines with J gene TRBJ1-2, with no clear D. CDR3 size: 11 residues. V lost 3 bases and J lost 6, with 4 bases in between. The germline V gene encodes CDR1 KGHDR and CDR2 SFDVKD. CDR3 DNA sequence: TGTGCCACCAGTGATCAAAATGGCTACACCTTC. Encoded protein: CATSDQNGYTF.